The 2 T cell receptor beta chains listed next were all sequenced from one sample in a study of blood T cell repertoires in COVID-19. TCRdb keeps only in-frame clones here, not all; method: immunoSEQ multiplex PCR. Of about 250,000 clones in the sample, roughly 84% were seen once. Sequenced input: peripheral blood. These receptors all stem from a man in his fifties with active or convalescent COVID-19.

The chain uses TRBV27 and TRBJ2-3; 8 bases align to TRBD1. The germline gives CDR1 MNHEY, CDR2 SMNVEV (reference sequence). The V and J ends lost 3 bases and 4 bases, in that order; junction bases with no gene match: 9. This CDR3 contains 16 residues. The CDR3 here is CASSLQGAFRADTQYF. The CDR3 DNA follows: TGTGCCAGCAGTTTGCAGGGGGCATTCAGGGCAGATACGCAGTATTTT.

This clone appeared once. The chain recombines TRBV13 with TRBJ1-1; perhaps TRBD1 as D (6 bases). This CDR3 contains 13 residues. Trimming took off 1 base at V and 5 bases at J, with 8 bases between the two ends. Germline V gives CDR1 PRHDT, CDR2 FYEKMQ (reference sequence). The CDR3 loop is CASSLVGGTEAFF. CDR3 in DNA: TGTGCCAGCAGCTTAGTAGGGGGTACTGAAGCTTTCTTT.